This TCR beta chain comes out of a study of T-cell reconstitution after alpha-beta-depleted transplantation in children. Using unique molecular identifiers, the investigators prepared the TCRbeta library. In TCRdb, the PCR reads were re-called with MiXCR into one record per CDR3 protein. The data show around 240,000 distinct CDR3 sequences, 8.2% seen once. This clonotype was seen at least ten times. Antigen unknown. The CDR3 has 13 amino acids. CDR1 and CDR2 (germline): SGDLS, YYNGEE. The V end lost 0 bases, the J end lost 0 bases, and 1 base lay between the germline ends. Study results and limitations: T-cell counts and diversity at one year following transplant were attributed mainly to newly produced T cells. Expanded clones from the graft, numbering several hundred, reportedly supplied alpha-beta T cells about two months after transplant.

The sample was PBMCs, mostly from graft donor cells, taken 180 days after TCRalphabeta/CD19-depleted stem cell transplant. J is TRBJ1-5 and V is TRBV9; no reliable D call. The source is a male patient between 10 and 17 years old who had a stem cell transplant for acute lymphoblastic leukemia, so the T cells may come from the graft donor. CDR3 sequence: CASSVGSNQPQHF. The CDR3 nucleotides read TGTGCCAGCAGCGTAGGTAGCAATCAGCCCCAGCATTTT.